This T cell receptor (beta chain) comes out of a study of cytomegalovirus exposure and HLA in healthy donors. Background on the study: There were 300 to 400 genotyped donors. Of these, roughly 82% fell in the genetic ancestry cluster associated with self-reported Caucasian donors. Regarding the study as a whole: Further analysis was carried out later, and it showed several of the most significant clusters appearing linked to common viral pathogens. One later analysis reportedly identified an Asian-associated ancestry cluster that showed fewer N-insertions than the roughly 640-donor mean. TCR association rates varied by HLA locus in a later analysis, with DRB1 highest and HLA-C lowest.

The primer mix had 60 Vbeta and 13 Jbeta primers. Repertoires were generated with immunoSEQ multiplex PCR, while TCRdb's copy carries only in-frame clones and drops some. Here the sample spans about 90,000 clones, 67% being singletons. About this clone: Its antigen is not identified.

The ends were cut back, 2 bases at V and 0 bases at J, with 17 bases in the middle. Germline V gives CDR1 SGHNT, CDR2 YYREEE (reference sequence). The CDR3 spans 17 residues. V usage is TRBV5-4 and J usage is TRBJ1-1; D is unresolved. This receptor was obtained from a man aged 25-45 years in good health and CMV-seronegative. The material sequenced was PBMCs. The CDR3 coding sequence is TGTGCCAGCAGCTTCCTCGGCAGCCCTAGAATGAACACTGAAGCTTTCTTT. Its translation: CASSFLGSPRMNTEAFF. Combining the CDR3 with reference TRBV5-4 and TRBJ1-1 gives the whole variable domain ETGVTQSPTHLIKTRGQQVTLRCSSQSGHNTVSWYQQALGQGPQFIFQYYREEENGRGNFPPRFSGLQFPNYSSELNVNALELDDSALYLCASSFLGSPRMNTEAFFGQGTRLTVV.